What follows describes a single T cell receptor (beta chain). Which cohort a participant joined came from the clinical history participants gave. This specimen comes from a study of blood T cell repertoires in COVID-19. Turning to the study itself: Samples came from the United States, Italy and Spain, spanning acute and convalescent COVID-19. In each case, the material was cDNA or gDNA derived from T cells, B-cell-depleted T cells, or PBMCs.

The authors' processing: Reference gene primer amplification in the assay estimated nucleated cell counts. The data were produced by immunoSEQ multiplex PCR, yet TCRdb's version contains in-frame clones alone and is incomplete. The DNA gave D and trimming, while V, J and clone size come from that table. The sample consists of roughly 360,000 clones, 85% to 90% of them appearing once. The CDR3 has 12 amino acids. V lost 8 bases to trimming and J lost 1 base, with 5 bases between them. The chain uses TRBV12-3 or TRBV12-4 and TRBJ1-4; no clear D. The sequencing sample was made of PBMCs or T cells enriched from blood (not recorded which). The receptor comes from a woman between 25 and 40 years old with acute COVID-19. CDR3 sequence: CASGRTNEKLFF. CDR3 DNA sequence: TGTGCCAGCGGGAGAACTAATGAAAAACTGTTTTTT.